This entry lists 10 T cell receptor beta chains sequenced from one sample in a study of human T cells and chemical hapten exposure. Each CDR3 protein is one row after TCRdb ran MiXCR on the RACE reads. The sample lists under 300,000 distinct CDR3 sequences; approximately 8.6% were seen once. The sample's time point: pre-sensitization, week 0. Treatment here: therapeutic diphenylcyclopropenone sensitization with weekly scalp DPC. The sequences come from whole blood, collected in connection with sensitization to the hapten diphenylcyclopropenone (DPC). All receptors derive from a woman between 40 and 50 years old with alopecia areata. Some clones in this sample may be carry-over from other donors' samples.

The CDR3 nucleotides are TGTGCCAGCAGCCCTGGGAGGAATGAAAAACTGTTTTTT. Translation gives CASSPGRNEKLFF. The chain has TRBV7-8 and TRBJ1-4; D remains ambiguous. V shed 5 bases and J shed 5 bases, with 9 bases lying between them. The CDR3 consists of 13 residues. Germline-derived CDR1 and CDR2 are SGHVS and FQNEAQ.

The sample holds a few counts of this clonotype. The genes are TRBV6-2 or TRBV6-3 and TRBJ2-2, with a possible D match to TRBD1 (5 bases). V was cut by 2 bases and J by 6 bases, with 10 bases left in between. Per germline, CDR1 MNHEY and CDR2 SVGEGT. This CDR3 region has 14 residues. The CDR3 loop is CASSYPGPAGELFF. For the CDR3, the DNA is TGTGCCAGCAGTTACCCAGGGCCCGCCGGGGAGCTGTTTTTT.

The rearrangement links TRBV12-3 or TRBV12-4 to TRBJ2-7; 7 nucleotides line up with TRBD2. The CDR3 extends over 15 amino acids. Losses at the gene ends were 6 bases for V and 0 bases for J; bases not matched to a gene: 8. In DNA form, the CDR3 reads TGTGCCAGCAGACCGAGCGGGGAAGGCTCCTACGAGCAGTACTTC. It specifies CASRPSGEGSYEQYF.

This chain connects TRBV7-9 to TRBJ2-3; 12 nucleotides align to TRBD2. The CDR3 sequence is 17 residues long. V shed 6 bases and J 3 bases; nucleotides not matched to a gene: 10. Germline V gene lookup returns CDR1 SEHNR and CDR2 FQNEAQ (reference sequence). The CDR3 DNA follows: TGTGCCAGCAGTCCGCGACTAGCGGGAGTGGGGACAGATACGCAGTATTTT. The encoded protein is CASSPRLAGVGTDTQYF.

In its sample, this clonotype was seen a few times. This chain connects TRBV20-1 to TRBJ2-3, with D possibly TRBD2 on 6 matching bases. The V gene lost 0 bases and the J gene lost 3 bases, with 10 bases spanning the gap. This CDR3 is built from 14 residues. Looked up from germline, CDR1 is DFQATT and CDR2 is SNEGSKA (reference sequence). CDR3 in amino acids: CSARDFGRTDTQYF. In DNA, the CDR3 is TGCAGTGCTAGAGATTTCGGGAGAACAGATACGCAGTATTTT.

The rearrangement links TRBV7-2 to TRBJ2-3; 8 bases are shared with TRBD1. Germline CDR1 reads SGHTA; CDR2 reads FQGNSA. Trimming took 5 bases from V and 2 from J; bases not matched to a gene: 6. CDR3 size: 15 residues. The CDR3 sequence: CASSQQGGPTDTQYF. For the CDR3, the DNA is TGTGCCAGCAGCCAACAGGGGGGTCCCACAGATACGCAGTATTTT.

J is TRBJ2-7 and V is TRBV6-2 or TRBV6-3; the D gene is possibly TRBD2 (6 bases). The CDR3 covers 15 residues. Germline V gene data show CDR1 as MNHEY and CDR2 as SVGEGT. Trimming pared 0 bases from V and 4 bases from J, leaving 13 bases between. The CDR3 loop is CASSYSPGVGYEQYF. The CDR3 nucleotides read TGTGCCAGCAGTTACTCCCCGGGAGTCGGATACGAGCAGTACTTC.

This sequence joins TRBV21-1 and TRBJ2-1; the DNA was not compared with TRBD2, the D call given in the table. TRBV21-1 is tagged as a pseudogene. CDR3 length: 17 amino acids. In DNA form, the CDR3 reads TGTGCCAGCAGCAAAAGGCTCGCGGGAGGGGCTTACAATGAGCAGTTCTTC. It is translated as CASSKRLAGGAYNEQFF.

This clonotype was detected only a few times. The chain couples TRBV5-1 to TRBJ2-3, with D perhaps given as TRBD1 or TRBD2 (7 bases each). The ends were cut back, 4 bases at V and 4 bases at J, with 16 bases in the middle. Germline CDR1 SGHRS, CDR2 YFSETQ. This CDR3 contains 15 residues. The CDR3 region has the DNA TGCGCCAGCAGCCCCACGCCAGGGGGGGCAGATACGCAGTATTTT. It is translated as CASSPTPGGADTQYF.

This clonotype has only a few counts. This rearrangement joins TRBV7-9 to TRBJ1-1, with TRBD1 as a possible D gene (6 bases). V was pared by 2 bases and J by 2 bases, with 12 bases between. Germline lookup yields CDR1 SEHNR and CDR2 FQNEAQ (reference sequence). This CDR3 spans 15 amino acids. CDR3 nucleotide sequence: TGTGCCAGCAGCTTACGCGGGGGCCCAAACACTGAAGCTTTCTTT. Protein sequence: CASSLRGGPNTEAFF.